Listed here is a single TCR beta chain. Other DNA sequences in this specimen translate into the identical CDR3. Use of 60 Vbeta and 13 Jbeta primers characterized the PCR. Clones were read by immunoSEQ multiplex PCR, and TCRdb kept only the in-frame ones, dropping some. The table records fewer than 100,000 clones, roughly 79% of them present only once. V lost 9 bases to trimming and J lost 4 bases; unmatched junction nucleotides: 8. CDR1 and CDR2 from the germline V gene are LNHDA and SQIVND (reference sequence). The CDR3 is 14 amino acids. The record originates from a study of cytomegalovirus exposure and HLA in healthy donors.

This chain links TRBV19 with TRBJ2-7; 11 bases map to TRBD1. Sequenced sample: PBMCs. The clonotype originates from a man in his forties in good health and CMV-seronegative. The CDR3 sequence is CASSPGTGGYEQYF. In DNA, the CDR3 is TGTGCCAGCAGTCCCGGGACAGGGGGGTACGAGCAGTACTTC.